These T cell receptor beta chains were read from a single sample in a study of blood T cell repertoires in COVID-19. The repertoire was sequenced with immunoSEQ multiplex PCR; TCRdb's copy has only in-frame clones and lacks some. The sample carries about 140,000 clones, roughly 80% recorded once. Sequencing was done on a sample of peripheral blood. The receptor set was obtained from a man aged 50 to 59 with active or convalescent COVID-19. Both conserved end residues are part of each CDR3. The order of the fields is D gene, V gene, J gene, clone size, CDR3 DNA, CDR3 protein. D genes are given only for firm matches. Size tells how often a clone was seen (once, few, many) or the class of an expanded clone, and some rows leave it out.

D: TRBD1; V: TRBV5-1; J: TRBJ1-4; size: NA; DNA: TGCGCCAGCAGCTCCGGACAGGGAGCTAATGAAAAACTGTTTTTT; CDR3: CASSSGQGANEKLFF
D: NA; V: TRBV7-2; J: TRBJ2-1; size: NA; DNA: TGTGCCAGCAGCCCTCCTACTTATAGTAACAATGAGCAGTTCTTC; CDR3: CASSPPTYSNNEQFF
D: TRBD1; V: TRBV6-5; J: TRBJ1-4; size: NA; DNA: TGTGCCAGCACCGACAGGGGGTCGGGAAAACTGTTTTTT; CDR3: CASTDRGSGKLFF
D: TRBD1; V: TRBV19; J: TRBJ2-2; size: NA; DNA: TGTGCCAGTACCTCGACAGGGTTCAGCGGGGAGCTGTTTTTT; CDR3: CASTSTGFSGELFF
D: NA; V: TRBV4-1; J: TRBJ1-1; size: NA; DNA: TGCGCCAGCAGCCAAAAGGGCGGGACTGAAGCTTTCTTT; CDR3: CASSQKGGTEAFF
D: NA; V: TRBV19; J: TRBJ2-1; size: NA; DNA: TGTGCCAGTAGCTCCACCCGGGGAAATGAGCAGTTCTTC; CDR3: CASSSTRGNEQFF
D: NA; V: TRBV6-5; J: TRBJ2-5; size: NA; DNA: TGTGCCAGCAGTTACTCGAATAAAGCGTCCCAGTACTTC; CDR3: CASSYSNKASQYF
D: TRBD1; V: TRBV10-1; J: TRBJ2-7; size: NA; DNA: TGCGCCAGCAGCCGGGACAGGTCTGGGGAGCAGTACTTC; CDR3: CASSRDRSGEQYF
D: NA; V: TRBV15; J: TRBJ2-1; size: NA; DNA: TGTGCCACCAGCAGACTTTACAATGAGCAGTTCTTC; CDR3: CATSRLYNEQFF
D: TRBD2; V: TRBV10-2; J: TRBJ2-5; size: NA; DNA: TGCGCCAGCCACGGACTAGCGGGAACCAGGACCCAGTACTTC; CDR3: CASHGLAGTRTQYF
D: NA; V: TRBV27; J: TRBJ2-3; size: NA; DNA: TGTGCCAGCAGTCCACTAGCAGCAGATACGCAGTATTTT; CDR3: CASSPLAADTQYF
D: TRBD2; V: TRBV4-2; J: TRBJ2-7; size: NA; DNA: TGTGCCAGCAGCCAACAGGTTGTGGGGAGCGGGAGAAGGGAGCAGTACTTC; CDR3: CASSQQVVGSGRREQYF
D: TRBD1; V: TRBV7-3; J: TRBJ2-2; size: NA; DNA: TGTGCCAGCAGCCCCCAGGGGGTAGGCTACGCCGGGGAGCTGTTTTTT; CDR3: CASSPQGVGYAGELFF
D: TRBD1; V: TRBV30; J: TRBJ1-1; size: NA; DNA: TGTGCCTGGAGTGGACAGGGGATTCACACTGAAGCTTTCTTT; CDR3: CAWSGQGIHTEAFF
D: TRBD2; V: TRBV3-1/TRBV3-2; J: TRBJ2-3; size: NA; DNA: TGTGCCAGCAGCCAAGGACTAGCGGGAGTTACAGGCATAGATACGCAGTATTTT; CDR3: CASSQGLAGVTGIDTQYF
D: NA; V: TRBV5-4; J: TRBJ1-1; size: NA; DNA: TGTGCCAGCAGGGCAGTAGGGGTCGGAACTGAAGCTTTCTTT; CDR3: CASRAVGVGTEAFF
D: TRBD2; V: TRBV9; J: TRBJ2-3; size: NA; DNA: TGTGCCAGCAGCGTAGCTAGCGGGAGCACAGATACGCAGTATTTT; CDR3: CASSVASGSTDTQYF
D: NA; V: TRBV5-1; J: TRBJ1-1; size: NA; DNA: TGCGCCAGCAGCTTCGGGGGGAACACTGAAGCTTTCTTT; CDR3: CASSFGGNTEAFF
D: NA; V: TRBV13; J: TRBJ2-2; size: NA; DNA: TGTGCCAGCAGCTTAGGCTGGGCAGGCACCGGGGAGCTGTTTTTT; CDR3: CASSLGWAGTGELFF
D: NA; V: TRBV3-1/TRBV3-2; J: TRBJ2-7; size: NA; DNA: TGTGCCAGCAGCCAATACACCTACGAGCAGTACTTC; CDR3: CASSQYTYEQYF
D: TRBD2; V: TRBV30; J: TRBJ2-3; size: NA; DNA: TGTGCCTGGTCGGGACTAGCGGACACAGATACGCAGTATTTT; CDR3: CAWSGLADTDTQYF
D: TRBD1; V: TRBV6-5; J: TRBJ2-4; size: NA; DNA: TGTGCCAGCAGAGGTTGGGACAGGGGGAACATTCAGTACTTC; CDR3: CASRGWDRGNIQYF
D: TRBD1; V: TRBV29-1; J: TRBJ2-5; size: few; DNA: TGCAGCGTGGCCCCGGCGGACAGGGAAGAGACCCAGTACTTC; CDR3: CSVAPADREETQYF
D: NA; V: TRBV10-3; J: TRBJ1-2; size: NA; DNA: TGTGCCATCAGGGCAGGGGAGGGATACGGCTACACCTTC; CDR3: CAIRAGEGYGYTF
D: NA; V: TRBV7-6; J: TRBJ2-3; size: NA; DNA: TGTGCCAGCAGCTTGGTCGGGGGAGCGGCAGATACGCAGTATTTT; CDR3: CASSLVGGAADTQYF
D: TRBD2; V: TRBV7-9; J: TRBJ2-1; size: NA; DNA: TGTGCCAGCAGCTTAGAGGCCTCTAGCGGGAGGACAGGCAATGAGCAGTTCTTC; CDR3: CASSLEASSGRTGNEQFF
D: TRBD1; V: TRBV7-9; J: TRBJ1-1; size: few; DNA: TGTGCCAGCAGCCTAGGAGGCAGGGGGAGCACTGAAGCTTTCTTT; CDR3: CASSLGGRGSTEAFF
D: NA; V: TRBV29-1; J: TRBJ1-2; size: once; DNA: TGCAGCGTTGGTGTGAGTTCTAACTATGGCTACACCTTC; CDR3: CSVGVSSNYGYTF
D: TRBD2; V: TRBV27; J: TRBJ2-1; size: NA; DNA: TGTGCCAGCTTAGGGGGAGGGGTGTCGGGAAGGACTAGCGACAATGAGCAGTTCTTC; CDR3: CASLGGGVSGRTSDNEQFF
D: TRBD2; V: TRBV7-2; J: TRBJ2-7; size: NA; DNA: TGTGCCAGCAGCTTAGCGTACCTAGCGGCTGCCTACGAGCAGTACTTC; CDR3: CASSLAYLAAAYEQYF
D: TRBD2; V: TRBV25-1; J: TRBJ2-5; size: NA; DNA: TGTGCCAGCAGTGAATACTCTAGCGGGAGGCAAGAGACCCAGTACTTC; CDR3: CASSEYSSGRQETQYF
D: TRBD2; V: TRBV15; J: TRBJ2-3; size: NA; DNA: TGTGCCACCAGCAGCTCCGGGAGGCGAGATACGCAGTATTTT; CDR3: CATSSSGRRDTQYF